This T cell receptor (beta chain) is from a study of T cell responses to AZD1222 COVID-19 vaccine listed by TCRdb under 2021. Study-level background: TCR sequencing was performed for roughly 250 trial participants, of whom around 200 were given two doses of AZD1222 and approximately 25 were given two doses of MenACWY control vaccine. Trial participants were enrolled by age into 18-55, 56-69 and 70-plus year subgroups, with approximately 150, 28 and 58 TCR-sequenced participants respectively. The investigation overall reported the following: Because no day 14 peak-response samples were available, the repertoires could be characterized only after the peak T cell response. In the small 56-69-year group, the increase in depth fell short of significance, most likely because of low power. After two AZD1222 doses, both the breadth and the depth of spike-specific TCRs were significantly higher than at day 0 and than in MenACWY recipients. Nearly half of unique spike-specific TCRs reportedly recognized epitopes outside regions mutated in the B.1.351 and B.1.1.7 variants. The vaccine-associated CD4 TCRs covered the entire spike protein, and the dominant responses fell in regions 160-218 and 743-854. Conclusions about previously exposed vaccinees were limited because only 6 or 7 AZD1222 recipients were SARS-CoV-2 seropositive at baseline. Most participants were white British and females outnumbered males, and the authors suggested that clonal diversity may have been underestimated.

The CDR3 regions of human TCRbeta chains were analyzed by immunosequencing. In the source study's methods: Repertoire TCRs were matched against a reference library of SARS-CoV-2-specific TCRs generated with the MIRA antigen-specificity platform. Breadth was defined as the fraction of unique TCRs that were SARS-CoV-2-associated, and depth was defined as the fraction of total T cells that were SARS-CoV-2-associated. Using the MIRA data, every spike-specific TCR was mapped to the spike region that the TCR reacted to and assigned to either a CD4 or a CD8 class. Log10-transformed breadth and depth values were compared by one-way ANOVA with Sidak's multiple comparisons tests. Entries here come from immuneACCESS through TCRdb and include only in-frame sequences with V and J called. Some clones fail to appear in such tables; in the studies checked, an unresolved V gene covers under half of the shortfall, and the cause of the remainder is unknown. The V and J calls and the clone size are those of that table, but D and trimming were determined from the DNA. This sample is represented by some 150,000 clones; around 88% of them were singletons. The ten largest clones represent around 3.4% of the sample.

Including cysteine and phenylalanine, the CDR3 has 13 amino acids. The entry retains the CDR3 DNA only, 39 bases that are in frame from base 1. The junction carries 14 bases between V and J, which are trimmed by 1 base and 11 bases respectively. The germline V gene (reference sequence) sets CDR1 to SEHNR and CDR2 to FQNEAQ. Worth noting for this clone: The antigen it binds to is not known. Nothing much larger sits one base from this clone, and base qualities are not available.

The intended sense of this specimen's time point label: baseline before first vaccination. This sample's treatment or condition label indicates: meningococcal conjugate vaccine given as trial control. Samples from vaccinated people were obtained from the UK trials COV001 and COV002, which included a single-blind randomized controlled phase 2/3 trial of AZD1222 (ChAdOx1 nCoV-19) in healthy adults. Trial participant PBMC samples were collected at day 0 and day 28 after the second dose for TCRbeta chain sequencing. The sample consisted of peripheral blood, taken on day 0 of MenACWY control vaccination. The chain was built from TRBV7-9 and TRBJ1-1; possibly the D gene is TRBD1, per 5 matching bases. This receptor was identified in an adult in good health. The CDR3 protein: CASSLVPGRPAFF. The DNA sequence reads TGTGCCAGCAGCTTAGTGCCAGGGCGTCCGGCTTTCTTT. Reference TRBV7-9 and TRBJ1-1 proteins supply the regions before and after the CDR3; the full variable domain is: DTGVSQNPRHKITKRGQNVTFRCDPISEHNRLYWYRQTLGQGPEFLTYFQNEAQLEKSRLLSDRFSAERPKGSFSTLEIQRTEQGDSAMYLCASSLVPGRPAFFGQGTRLTVV.